The entry below describes one TCR beta chain. CDR3 and TCR beta VDJ profiling relied on a genomic DNA template. From the reads, TCRdb called clonotypes with MiXCR, one entry per CDR3 protein. Altogether approximately 150,000 distinct CDR3 sequences are present, around 75% being singletons, with the ten largest covering under 60%. Trimming took 5 bases from V and 3 from J, leaving 17 bases between them. Germline V lookup: CDR1 SGHVS, CDR2 FNYEAQ. The length of the CDR3 is 15 residues. It was patients with CD8+CD57+ cell expansion by flow cytometry who were chosen for sequencing. The sample comes from a study of CD8+CD57+ T cells in acquired aplastic anemia. In the study overall: DNA recovered from sorted CD4+ and CD8+ cells had a mean of around 3.2 ug.

Sequencing input: sorted CD4+, CD8+, or CD8+CD57+ T cells (not recorded which) from PBMCs. This rearrangement joins TRBV7-6 to TRBJ2-7; maybe TRBD2 (6 bases). The TCR was taken from a human donor with aplastic anemia. This CDR3 reads CASSPGGSQDYEQYF. The CDR3 DNA sequence: TGTGCCAGCAGCCCCGGGGGTTCCCAAGACTACGAGCAGTACTTC. Drawing the rest from reference TRBV7-6 and TRBJ2-7, the complete variable domain is GAGVSQSPRYKVTKRGQDVALRCDPISGHVSLYWYRQALGQGPEFLTYFNYEAQQDKSGLPNDRFSAERPEGSISTLTIQRTEQRDSAMYRCASSPGGSQDYEQYFGPGTRLTVT.